A selection of T cell receptor beta chains follows, all from one sample in a study of identical twins. Via MiXCR, TCRdb re-called the 5' RACE reads, giving one row per CDR3 protein. This repertoire shows 1,800,000 or so distinct CDR3 sequences, less than 40% found once; its top ten account for more than 0.25%. Sequenced material: cord blood. The receptors come from a newborn girl in good health. Each CDR3 is given with its conserved first and last residue. Each record gives: V gene, CDR3 length, clone size, J gene, D gene, CDR3 DNA, CDR3 protein. The D gene is left open where the match is weak. Clone size, where shown, is once, few, many, or a class for clones that have expanded.

TRBV6-1	15	few	TRBJ2-7	NA	TGTGCCAGCAGTGAAGATTGCGGGGGCGCCGACGAGCAGTACTTC	CASSEDCGGADEQYF
TRBV5-1	11	few	TRBJ2-1	NA	TGCGCCAGCAGCGCTGCGGATGAGCAGTTCTTC	CASSAADEQFF
TRBV10-3	14	few	TRBJ1-5	TRBD1	TGTGCCATCAGAGGTAGGGGGCTCAATCAGCCCCAGCATTTT	CAIRGRGLNQPQHF
TRBV3-1	16	few	TRBJ2-7	NA	TGTGCCAGCAGCCAAGATTGGGGGGGCTTCTCCTACGAGCAGTACTTC	CASSQDWGGFSYEQYF
TRBV27	14	NA	TRBJ1-2	NA	TGTACCAGCAGTTTCCCGGAGAGGAACTATGGCTACACCTTC	CTSSFPERNYGYTF
TRBV20-1	11	few	TRBJ1-4	NA	TGCAGTGCGGGCCTTCGTGGGAAACTGTTTTTT	CSAGLRGKLFF
TRBV11-2	14	NA	TRBJ1-1	NA	TGTGCCAGCAGCTTAGACGGCCAGGGAAAAAGTGCTTTCTTT	CASSLDGQGKSAFF
TRBV5-5	16	NA	TRBJ1-2	TRBD1	TGTGCCAGCAGCTTGGCCCCGGACAGGGGGTTCTATGGCTGCACCTTC	CASSLAPDRGFYGCTF
TRBV20-1	13	NA	TRBJ1-2	TRBD1	TGCAGTGCTAGACAGGACAGGCCCTATGGCTACACCTTC	CSARQDRPYGYTF
TRBV28	13	NA	TRBJ1-4	TRBD1	TGTGCCAGCAGTTTTGAGGGGGCCGACAAACTGTTTTTT	CASSFEGADKLFF
TRBV5-8	13	NA	TRBJ2-7	NA	TGTGCCAGCAGCTTGAAGGGTTGGTACGAGCAGTACTTC	CASSLKGWYEQYF
TRBV20-1	11	NA	TRBJ1-5	NA	TGCAGTGCTAAATCAAATCAGCCCAAGCATTTT	CSAKSNQPKHF
TRBV25-1	14	NA	TRBJ1-1	TRBD1	TGTGCCAGCAGGACGACAGGGGGCGGCACTGAAGCTTTCTTT	CASRTTGGGTEAFF
TRBV7-9	15	few	TRBJ2-1	TRBD1	TGTGCCAGCAGTCCAGACAGGGTTGTCTACAATGAGCAGTTCTTC	CASSPDRVVYNEQFF
TRBV2	14	NA	TRBJ1-2	NA	TGTGCCAGCAGCGCCTCGACAGCTAACTATGGCTACACCTTC	CASSASTANYGYTF
TRBV25-1	18	NA	TRBJ2-3	TRBD2	TGTGCCAGCAGGGGGACTAGCGGGAGAATGGGAACGACAGATACGCAGTATTTT	CASRGTSGRMGTTDTQYF